This entry describes one TCR beta chain. Antigen unknown. The treatment denotes: approximately 9-day PBMC culture with coronavirus spike peptide pools or control peptides (ViraFEST assay). V dropped 6 bases and J dropped 4; count of bases not matched to a gene: 14. There are 16 residues in the CDR3. The record originates from a study of vaccination and CD4 T cells after COVID-19. Sequenced with the Oncomine TCR Beta short-read assay was DNA taken from cultured CD4+ T cells. TCRdb re-called the PCR reads with MiXCR, one entry per CDR3 protein. This sample has some 19,000 distinct CDR3 sequences, with about 51% found just once.

This clonotype originated in a human donor who had recovered from COVID-19. V and J are TRBV6-7 and TRBJ2-7, with TRBD1 matching over 8 bases. TRBV6-7 has ORF status, its function being uncertain. The sequencing input was CD4+ T cells from blood, cultured in vitro. Here the CDR3 reads CASSQADQGASYEQYF. CDR3 in DNA: TGTGCCAGCAGCCAAGCCGATCAGGGGGCCTCATACGAGCAGTACTTC.